These 19 T cell receptor beta chains share one sample of origin, sequenced in a study of blood T cell repertoires in COVID-19. TCRdb's table, derived via immunoSEQ multiplex PCR, lists solely in-frame clones and lacks some. This table has more than 150,000 clones, 60% to 80% appearing once. Material: PBMCs or T cells enriched from blood (not recorded which). The origin of the receptors is a woman aged 50 to 65 who had recovered from COVID-19.

The chain employs TRBV19 and TRBJ1-3; 10 nucleotides agree with TRBD1. Per germline, CDR1 LNHDA and CDR2 SQIVND (reference sequence). The CDR3 is 17 amino acids. V lost 4 bases and J lost 2; bases outside the gene matches: 8. The CDR3: CASSTGTGASAGNTIYF. CDR3 coding DNA: TGTGCCAGTAGTACCGGGACAGGGGCGTCGGCTGGAAACACCATATATTTT.

The chain links TRBV7-9 to TRBJ1-1, with D hard to call. The CDR3 totals 12 residues. Germline assignment: CDR1 SEHNR and CDR2 FQNEAQ (reference sequence). The V gene lost 5 bases and the J gene lost 8 bases, with 12 bases spanning the gap. CDR3 nucleotide sequence: TGTGCCAGCAGCCCTAACAGTATCGAAGCTTTCTTT. It translates to CASSPNSIEAFF.

J is TRBJ1-6 and V is TRBV2; unclear D gene. The CDR3 consists of 13 residues. Trimming left V 0 bases short and J 10 bases short, with 7 bases between. CDR1 and CDR2 (germline): SNHLY, FYNNEI. The CDR3 DNA follows: TGTGCCAGCAGTGAAGCCGGGTTGTCACCCCTCCACTTT. It yields the protein CASSEAGLSPLHF. Full variable domain (remainder filled in from reference TRBV2 and TRBJ1-6): EPEVTQTPSHQVTQMGQEVILRCVPISNHLYFYWYRQILGQKVEFLVSFYNNEISEKSEIFDDQFSVERPDGSNFTLKIRSTKLEDSAMYFCASSEAGLSPLHFGNGTRLTVT.

CDR3 sequence: CASQSRNTQYF. DNA of the CDR3: TGTGCCAGCCAGTCCAGGAATACGCAGTATTTT. This chain links TRBV27 with TRBJ2-3, with D uncertain. Germline CDR1 MNHEY, CDR2 SMNVEV (reference sequence). The CDR3 runs to 11 residues. Trimming cost V 8 bases and J 7 bases, with 10 bases left between them.

This chain connects TRBV13 to TRBJ1-1; 9 nucleotides align to TRBD1. Germline V CDR1 and CDR2: PRHDT, FYEKMQ (reference sequence). This CDR3 spans 17 amino acids. Trimming took 1 base from V and 5 from J; bases not matched to a gene: 11. CDR3 protein: CASSLDGTGSRWTEAFF. CDR3 in DNA: TGTGCCAGCAGCTTAGATGGGACAGGGTCGAGGTGGACTGAAGCTTTCTTT.

The chain has TRBV9 and TRBJ1-2; possibly TRBD1 for D (5 bases). This CDR3 comprises 16 residues. The V and J ends lost 1 base and 5 bases respectively, with 18 bases between them. Germline loops: CDR1 SGDLS, CDR2 YYNGEE. CDR3 DNA sequence: TGTGCCAGCAGCGTAACGGCTATTACCCAGGGTTATGGCTACACCTTC. Translation gives CASSVTAITQGYGYTF.

The J gene is TRBJ1-4, the V gene TRBV4-2; possible D gene TRBD1, 5 bases. CDR1 and CDR2 (germline): LGHNA, YNFKEQ. The V gene lost 5 bases and the J gene lost 5 bases, with 15 bases spanning the gap. The CDR3 runs 15 residues. Here the CDR3 DNA reads TGTGCCAGCAGCTCAACCGGGGGGACGAATGAAAAACTGTTTTTT. Translated: CASSSTGGTNEKLFF.

The chain uses TRBV5-1 and TRBJ1-6; tentatively, D is TRBD1 (5 bases). V was trimmed by 4 bases and J by 5 bases, leaving 13 bases between them. The CDR3 has 15 amino acids. Per germline, CDR1 SGHRS and CDR2 YFSETQ. The CDR3 DNA reads as TGCGCCAGCAGCCCTTCGGGGGGGAATAATTCACCCCTCCACTTT. Translation gives CASSPSGGNNSPLHF.

For the CDR3, the DNA is TGTGCCAGCAGTGAACAGATCAGGGCCGGGAGCACAGATACGCAGTATTTT. It codes for CASSEQIRAGSTDTQYF. The rearrangement joins TRBV2 to TRBJ2-3; D may be TRBD1 (5 bases). The germline V gene has CDR1 SNHLY and CDR2 FYNNEI. This CDR3 has 17 residues. The V end was cut by 2 bases, the J end by 0 bases, with 15 bases between.

The chain links TRBV19 to TRBJ1-1; no firm D call. V dropped 7 bases and J dropped 1 base, with 25 bases sitting between them. The CDR3 runs to 18 residues. The germline V gene encodes CDR1 LNHDA and CDR2 SQIVND (reference sequence). The CDR3 DNA is TGTGCCAGTATCACCTACCACGGAGCCCATGGGAGGAACACTGAAGCTTTCTTT. Protein: CASITYHGAHGRNTEAFF.

This clone was observed once. The V and J genes are TRBV5-6 and TRBJ2-5; no reliable D call. Germline V gene sequence: CDR1 SGHDT, CDR2 YYEEEE. This CDR3 region has 13 residues. Deletions cut 2 bases from V and 4 bases from J, with 9 bases between. The CDR3: CASSLQHGETQYF. The CDR3 nucleotides are TGTGCCAGCAGCTTACAGCACGGAGAGACCCAGTACTTC.

The V and J genes are TRBV9 and TRBJ2-5, with D possibly TRBD2 on 6 matching bases. The CDR3 extends over 16 amino acids. CDR1 is SGDLS and CDR2 is YYNGEE in the germline V gene. V lost 4 bases, J lost 1 base, and 17 bases lay in between. The CDR3 DNA follows: TGTGCCAGCAGCCCTGGGTCCACGGGACTCCAAGAGACCCAGTACTTC. It yields the protein CASSPGSTGLQETQYF.

The chain couples TRBV5-1 to TRBJ1-4; tentative D call: TRBD1 (5 bases). Between the trimmed V and J ends, which lost 0 bases and 6 bases, there was a span of 18 bases. The CDR3 extends over 17 amino acids. In germline, CDR1 is SGHRS, CDR2 YFSETQ. The CDR3 DNA reads TGCGCCAGCAGCTTGGAAGGACATTCAGGATGGGATGAAAAACTGTTTTTT. This gives the protein CASSLEGHSGWDEKLFF.

This clone was observed a single time. The V call is TRBV10-3, the J call TRBJ2-5; 8 nucleotides agree with TRBD1. V dropped 0 bases and J dropped 5; count of bases not matched to a gene: 8. The CDR3 totals 16 residues. Germline CDR1 and CDR2: ENHRY and SYGVKD. CDR3: CAISESKAGGGETQYF. The CDR3 coding sequence is TGTGCCATCAGTGAGTCGAAGGCAGGGGGCGGTGAGACCCAGTACTTC.

V usage is TRBV9 and J usage is TRBJ2-1; 14 bases align to TRBD2. Germline CDR1 is SGDLS and CDR2 is YYNGEE. This CDR3 has 19 amino acids. V lost 4 bases to trimming and J lost 9 bases; unmatched junction nucleotides: 18. CDR3 nucleotide sequence: TGTGCCAGCAGCTCTCCCAGGGGACTAGCGGGAGTCGCCCCCCCTGAGCAGTTCTTC. Protein sequence: CASSSPRGLAGVAPPEQFF.

The chain combines TRBV11-2 with TRBJ2-1, with a weak D call TRBD1 (6 bases). CDR1 and CDR2 (germline): SGHAT, FQNNGV. The CDR3 loop spans 15 amino acids. Trimming shortened V by 5 bases and J by 2 bases, and 13 bases separated the two germline ends. CDR3 in DNA: TGTGCCAGCAGCCCAGGGGCTCAGGCCTACAATGAGCAGTTCTTC. Its protein is CASSPGAQAYNEQFF.

The chain is built from TRBV27 and TRBJ2-1, with 10 bases fitting TRBD2. The CDR3 spans 14 residues. Germline CDR1 and CDR2: MNHEY and SMNVEV (reference sequence). V lost 5 bases, J lost 10 bases, and 8 bases stayed unmatched. This chain's CDR3 is CASSASSGRLEQFF. The CDR3 DNA is TGTGCCAGCAGTGCCTCTAGCGGGAGATTGGAGCAGTTCTTC.

This chain uses TRBV3-1 (or the pseudogene TRBV3-2) with TRBJ2-3, with D possibly matching TRBD1 (7 bases). Trimming took 2 bases from V and 4 from J, leaving 13 bases between them. This CDR3 region has 15 residues. CDR1 is LGHDT and CDR2 is YNNKEL in the germline V gene (reference sequence). Here the CDR3 reads CASSQWRRGPDTQYF. CDR3 bases: TGTGCCAGCAGCCAATGGCGGAGGGGGCCAGATACGCAGTATTTT.

V usage is TRBV6-5 and J usage is TRBJ2-5, with 9 bases identical to TRBD1. CDR1 is MNHEY, CDR2 SVGAGI, per germline. Trimming removed 5 bases from V and 3 bases from J; junction bases left unmatched: 7. The CDR3 loop spans 15 amino acids. The CDR3 sequence is CASSRDRDFEETQYF. CDR3 sequence (DNA): TGTGCCAGCAGTCGGGACAGGGATTTTGAAGAGACCCAGTACTTC.